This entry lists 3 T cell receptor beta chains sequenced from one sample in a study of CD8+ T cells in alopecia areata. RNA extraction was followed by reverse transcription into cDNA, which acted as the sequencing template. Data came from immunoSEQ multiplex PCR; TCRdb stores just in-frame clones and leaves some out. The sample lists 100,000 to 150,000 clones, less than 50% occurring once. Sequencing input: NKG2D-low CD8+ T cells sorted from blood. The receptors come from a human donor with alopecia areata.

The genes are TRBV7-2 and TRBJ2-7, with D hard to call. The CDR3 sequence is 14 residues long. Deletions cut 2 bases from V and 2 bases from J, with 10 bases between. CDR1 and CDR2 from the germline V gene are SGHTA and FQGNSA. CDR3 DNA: TGTGCCAGCAGCTTACATTTGCTCACCTACGAGCAGTACTTC. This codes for CASSLHLLTYEQYF.

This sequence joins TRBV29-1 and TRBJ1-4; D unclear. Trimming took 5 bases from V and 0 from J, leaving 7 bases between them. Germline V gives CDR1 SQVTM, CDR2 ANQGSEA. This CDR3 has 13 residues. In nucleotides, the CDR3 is TGCAGCGTTTGGACGTCAACTAATGAAAAACTGTTTTTT. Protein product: CSVWTSTNEKLFF.

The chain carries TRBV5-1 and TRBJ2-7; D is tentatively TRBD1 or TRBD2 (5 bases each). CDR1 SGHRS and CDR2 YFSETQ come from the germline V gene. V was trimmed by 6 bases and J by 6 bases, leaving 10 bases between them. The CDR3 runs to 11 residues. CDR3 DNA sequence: TGCGCCAGCACCACTGGGGGCGAGCAGTACTTC. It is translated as CASTTGGEQYF.